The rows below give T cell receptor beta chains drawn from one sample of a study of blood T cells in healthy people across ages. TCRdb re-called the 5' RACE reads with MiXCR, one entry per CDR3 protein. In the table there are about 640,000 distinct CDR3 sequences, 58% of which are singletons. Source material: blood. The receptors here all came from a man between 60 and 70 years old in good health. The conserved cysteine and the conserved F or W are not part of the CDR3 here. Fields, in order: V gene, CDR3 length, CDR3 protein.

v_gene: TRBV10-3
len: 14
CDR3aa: AISPPPGTGSYEQY

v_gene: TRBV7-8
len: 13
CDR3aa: ASSSQAGTGDGYT

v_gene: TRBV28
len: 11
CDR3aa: ASSSGGGRGYT

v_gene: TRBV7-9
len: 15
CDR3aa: ASGLVGASGTYNEQF

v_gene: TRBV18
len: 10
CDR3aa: ASSPMNTEAF

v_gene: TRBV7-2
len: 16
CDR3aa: ASSLEVSAGGAGETQY

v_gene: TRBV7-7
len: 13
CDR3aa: ASSYGLAGGGERF

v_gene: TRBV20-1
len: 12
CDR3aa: SAFNRQVNEKLF

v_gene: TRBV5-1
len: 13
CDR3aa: ASSLADPGLDTQY

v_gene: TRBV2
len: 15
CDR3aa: ASSEALPSGGVKTQY

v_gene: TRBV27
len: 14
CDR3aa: ASKGGGGGLYYGYT

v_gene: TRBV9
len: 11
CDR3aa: ASSVGEGVTQY

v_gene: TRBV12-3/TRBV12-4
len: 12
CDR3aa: ASSPTGLPDTQY

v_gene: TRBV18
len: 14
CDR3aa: ASSPGRRGGQETQY

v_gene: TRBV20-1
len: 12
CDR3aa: SAREGSAYNEQF

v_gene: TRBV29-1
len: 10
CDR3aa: SGGGRGDTQY

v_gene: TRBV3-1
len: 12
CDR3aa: ASSPGRMNTEAF

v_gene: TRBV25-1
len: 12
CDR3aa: ASSRTGGHHEQY

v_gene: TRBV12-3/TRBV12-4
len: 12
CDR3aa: ASSVGRVFYGYT

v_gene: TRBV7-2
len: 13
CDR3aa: ASSLEASARETQY

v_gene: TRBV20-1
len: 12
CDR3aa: SAPDRGKQETQY

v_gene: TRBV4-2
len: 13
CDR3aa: ASSQEWQGAYEQY

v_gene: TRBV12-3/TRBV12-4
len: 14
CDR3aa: ASSLGQGGVTDTQY

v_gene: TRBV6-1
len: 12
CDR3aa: AASAPPWGNEQF

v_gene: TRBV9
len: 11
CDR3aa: ASSGGVGDTQY

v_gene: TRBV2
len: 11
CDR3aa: ASSPLVAETQY

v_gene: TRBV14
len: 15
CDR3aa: ASSQDDKGARGETQY

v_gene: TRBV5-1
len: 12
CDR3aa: ASSDRTGGYEQY

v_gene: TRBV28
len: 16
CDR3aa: ASSLPRKQGSFPDTQY

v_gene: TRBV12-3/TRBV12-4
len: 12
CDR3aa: ASSSRSLNSPLH

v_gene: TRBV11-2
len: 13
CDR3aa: ASSLWARPGETQY

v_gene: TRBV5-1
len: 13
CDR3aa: ASSLDSPVTYEQY

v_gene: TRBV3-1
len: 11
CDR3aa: ASSQGDWNIQY

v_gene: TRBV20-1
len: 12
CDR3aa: SARDGGPRNEQF

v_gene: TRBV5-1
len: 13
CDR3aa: ASSVKQGVVEELF

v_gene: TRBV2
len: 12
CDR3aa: ASSPETTNEKLF

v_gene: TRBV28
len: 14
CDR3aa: ASSPGTGGASETQF

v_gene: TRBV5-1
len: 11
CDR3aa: ASSWTGGGEQF

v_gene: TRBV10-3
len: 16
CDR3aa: AISSQTGVDSGANVLT

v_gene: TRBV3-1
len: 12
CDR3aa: ASSRGRVSYEQY

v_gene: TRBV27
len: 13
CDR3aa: ASSAAGGLVSEQY

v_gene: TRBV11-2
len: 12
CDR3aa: ASSLGLVPDTQY

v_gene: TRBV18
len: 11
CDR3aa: ASSPRDSDGYT

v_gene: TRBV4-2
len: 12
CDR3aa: ASSQLQGGAEAF

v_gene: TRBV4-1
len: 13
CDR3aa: ASSPDRGSTDTQY

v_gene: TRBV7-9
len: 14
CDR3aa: ASSLETGPVNYGYT

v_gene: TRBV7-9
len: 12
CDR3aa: ASTRDRGYGGYT

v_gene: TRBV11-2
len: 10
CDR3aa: ASSRNPDTQY

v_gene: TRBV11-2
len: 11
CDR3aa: ASTPGDQNIQY

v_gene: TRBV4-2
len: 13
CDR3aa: ASSQDPSNPTVQY